Listed below are T cell receptor beta chains from one sample, sequenced in a study of neurological immune-mediated disorders. TCRdb re-called the 5' RACE reads through MiXCR, storing one row per CDR3 protein. Of over 25,000 distinct CDR3 sequences in the sample, approximately 1.4% were seen once. Sequences were obtained from PBMCs. The receptors stem from a woman aged 25 to 39 with multiple sclerosis. Each CDR3 is given with its conserved first and last residue. D genes are given only for firm matches. Sizes are listed as once, few, many or a size class.

V gene	J gene	D gene	clone size	CDR3 DNA	CDR3 protein
TRBV5-5	TRBJ2-1	.	many	TGTGCCAGCAGAGGAGTGATCTACAATGAGCAGTTCTTC	CASRGVIYNEQFF
TRBV5-1	TRBJ2-6	TRBD1	many	TGCGCCAGCAGCCCGGGACAGAGCTCTGGGGCCAACGTCCTGACTTTC	CASSPGQSSGANVLTF
TRBV12-3/TRBV12-4	TRBJ1-1	.	many	TGTGCCAGCAGTTTGGGAAGGGGCCTCGCGGTGGCTTTCTTT	CASSLGRGLAVAFF
TRBV3-1	TRBJ2-6	.	many	TGTGCCAGCAGCCGAGGACCGCCCGACTCTGGGGCCAACGTCCTGACTTTC	CASSRGPPDSGANVLTF
TRBV4-3	TRBJ2-3	.	many	TGCGCCAGCAGCCAAGTCCGCTTCGGGGGCGATACGCAGTATTTT	CASSQVRFGGDTQYF
TRBV20-1	TRBJ2-3	.	many	TGCAGTCCTGTCGTGGGTAGCGGCACAGATACGCAGTATTTT	CSPVVGSGTDTQYF
TRBV7-2	TRBJ1-5	TRBD1	many	TGTGCCAGCAGCTTCTGGGACAGGGGAAAGGGACAGCCCCAGCATTTT	CASSFWDRGKGQPQHF
TRBV7-9	TRBJ2-5	.	many	TGTGCCAGCAGCTTAGGGAAGGAGACCCAGTACTTC	CASSLGKETQYF
TRBV24-1	TRBJ2-7	.	many	TGTGCCACCAGTGACGCAGGGAGAACTGACGAGCAGTACTTC	CATSDAGRTDEQYF
TRBV7-9	TRBJ2-7	TRBD1	few	TGTGCCAGCCGTAGCAGGGGGTTTAACGAGCAGTACTTC	CASRSRGFNEQYF
TRBV28	TRBJ2-1	.	many	TGTGCCAGCAGTTTGATGTACAATGAGCAGTTCTTC	CASSLMYNEQFF
TRBV5-1	TRBJ2-1	.	many	TGCGCCAGCAGCTCCTCCGGGGGTATTTACAATGAGCAGTTCTTC	CASSSSGGIYNEQFF
TRBV20-1	TRBJ1-1	TRBD1	many	TGCAGTGCTAGAGATCCTCAGGGGGCATGGAACACTGAAGCTTTCTTT	CSARDPQGAWNTEAFF
TRBV4-3	TRBJ2-2	TRBD2	many	TGCGCCAGCAGCCAAGAGCGGGGGGGGGACACCGGGGAGCTGTTTTTT	CASSQERGGDTGELFF
TRBV20-1	TRBJ2-1	TRBD2	many	TGCAGTGCTAGAGATAGCGGGGGTAGGGGGCAGTTCTTC	CSARDSGGRGQFF
TRBV3-1	TRBJ2-6	.	many	TGTGCCAGCAGCCAAGGGGTTCGGGCCAACGTCCTGACTTTC	CASSQGVRANVLTF
TRBV12-3/TRBV12-4	TRBJ2-7	.	many	TGTGCCAGCAGTTTAAAAATTGGGACGTCCTACGAGCAGTACTTC	CASSLKIGTSYEQYF
TRBV29-1	TRBJ1-1	.	many	TGCAACCTGACGGTTTTGTTTGATTACCCGAACACTGAAGCTTTCTTT	CNLTVLFDYPNTEAFF
TRBV28	TRBJ2-7	.	many	TGTGCCAGTCAGGGAGGGGGCCCCTACGAGCAGTACTTC	CASQGGGPYEQYF
TRBV21-1	TRBJ2-3	.	few	TGTGCCAGCAGCAGCACACGGGACAGGGGAACAGATACGCAGTATTTT	CASSSTRDRGTDTQYF
TRBV12-3/TRBV12-4	TRBJ1-5	.	many	TGTGCCAGCAGTTTAAACGAGGGTCAGCCCCAGCATTTT	CASSLNEGQPQHF